This T cell receptor beta chain was found in a study of cytomegalovirus exposure and HLA in healthy donors. Turning to the study itself: Both the 120 validation repertoires and the approximately 700 first-cohort repertoires used the same platform, as reported by a later analysis.

Some clones are missing from TCRdb's copy, which holds only in-frame ones; the method was immunoSEQ multiplex PCR. Of more than 85,000 clones listed, more than 70% are singletons. Trimming pared 3 bases from V and 7 bases from J, leaving 7 bases between. CDR1 and CDR2 from the germline V gene are DFQATT and SNEGSKA (reference sequence). The CDR3 is 11 residues long. For this clone: Its antigen is undetermined.

Regarding the study as a whole: The majority of TCR sequences were rare, yet some public TCRs appeared in many donors. Clusters of TCRs from the first cohort tended to co-occur in the roughly 120 validation repertoires (as a later analysis found). It was reported that the classifier diagnosed cytomegalovirus status with high specificity and sensitivity in both the original and validation cohorts.

The origin of this receptor is a woman aged 18-35 years in good health and CMV-seronegative. This rearrangement joins TRBV20-1 to TRBJ1-5; D not certain. Source material: PBMCs. CDR3 amino acids: CSARAGQPQHF. As DNA, the CDR3 is TGCAGTGCTAGGGCCGGGCAGCCCCAGCATTTT.